This T cell receptor (beta chain) emerged from a study of post-analysis software for immune sequencing data. Study-level results: Those samples that were prepared in the same batch co-clustered strongly by F measure. In patients, TRBV5-6, TRBV5-1 and TRBV20-1 belonged to five or six TRBV segments found more frequently than in controls. Significantly lower normalized Chao1 diversity was found in patients with multiple sclerosis relative to controls.

In regard to this clonotype: What it binds is unknown.

Presence of unique molecular identifiers characterized the TCR beta cDNA libraries. Each sample of roughly 0.9 to 11 million input T cells yielded roughly 500,000 cDNA molecules, so each molecule approximated one T cell. One entry per CDR3 protein results from TCRdb running MiXCR on the PCR reads. The sample includes a few hundred thousand distinct CDR3 sequences, 36% of them seen just once. Trimming took 7 bases from V and 0 from J, leaving 13 bases between them. Looked up from germline, CDR1 is ENHRY and CDR2 is SYGVKD. The CDR3 sequence is 15 residues long. The sequencing sample was made of blood. This chain connects TRBV10-3 to TRBJ1-5, with D uncertain. The sequence was obtained from a girl aged 5 to 17 with multiple sclerosis. CDR3 in amino acids: CAIKIRHLSNQPQHF. CDR3 in DNA: TGTGCCATCAAGATTCGCCACCTTAGCAATCAGCCCCAGCATTTT.